Below, one TCR beta chain is given with its context. Authors' processing steps: From reference gene primer amplification, estimates of nucleated cell counts were derived. Profiled with immunoSEQ multiplex PCR; TCRdb holds only in-frame clones, not every one. Clone size and the V and J calls come from that table; the DNA yielded D and trimming. This sample has about 99,000 clones, with roughly 84% found just once. Germline V CDR1 and CDR2: MNHNY, SVGAGI (reference sequence). Losses at the gene ends were 6 bases for V and 5 bases for J; bases not matched to a gene: 7. The CDR3 is 15 residues long. This specimen comes from a study of blood T cell repertoires in COVID-19. Study-wide context: Some COVID-19 samples were acute and others convalescent; all came from the United States, Italy and Spain. T cells, B-cell-depleted T cells, or PBMCs supplied cDNA or gDNA.

V and J are TRBV6-6 and TRBJ2-1; 10 nucleotides align to TRBD2. Specimen: peripheral blood. This clonotype was sampled from a man aged 60 to 75 with acute or convalescent COVID-19. The chain's CDR3 is CASRTGLAAHNEQFF. As DNA, the CDR3 is TGTGCCAGCAGAACCGGACTAGCGGCTCACAATGAGCAGTTCTTC.